Below are 19 T cell receptor beta chains sequenced from a single sample in a study of beta chain features in type 1 diabetes. The investigators reverse transcribed all of the isolated RNA, so they sequenced expressed TCRB transcripts. Assay used: immunoSEQ multiplex PCR; TCRdb lists only in-frame clones, some missing. The data show tens of thousands of clones, over 50% seen once. Material for sequencing was Tregs from blood. The receptors stem from a woman aged 18-35 years in good health.

The chain recombines TRBV5-1 with TRBJ2-2, with D perhaps TRBD1 (5 bases). The CDR3 extends over 13 amino acids. From germline, CDR1 is SGHRS and CDR2 YFSETQ. V dropped 3 bases and J dropped 6 bases, with 9 bases sitting between them. CDR3 nucleotides: TGCGCCAGCAGCTCGATGACAGCCGGGGAGCTGTTTTTT. Translation: CASSSMTAGELFF.

The chain combines TRBV6-5 with TRBJ1-1; 7 nucleotides line up with TRBD1. V was pared by 7 bases and J by 0 bases, with 5 bases of the junction left unmatched. CDR3 length: 14 amino acids. The germline V gene has CDR1 MNHEY and CDR2 SVGAGI. The CDR3 region has the DNA TGTGCCAGCACACGACAGGGTTTGAACACTGAAGCTTTCTTT. This translates into CASTRQGLNTEAFF.

The sample holds a few counts of this clone. This chain links TRBV5-1 with TRBJ1-4, with 9 nucleotides matching TRBD1. The CDR3 runs 14 residues. J was trimmed by 7 bases and V by 4 bases; bases with no gene match: 5. Germline V CDR1 and CDR2: SGHRS, YFSETQ. Written as DNA, the CDR3 is TGCGCCAGCAGCCACGGACAGGGGAGTGAAAAACTGTTTTTT. It specifies CASSHGQGSEKLFF.

The sample holds one count of this clone. V and J are TRBV9 and TRBJ2-3; the D gene is possibly TRBD2 (5 bases). CDR1 and CDR2 from the germline V gene are SGDLS and YYNGEE. V dropped 3 bases and J dropped 2 bases, with 10 bases sitting between them. The CDR3 is made up of 14 amino acids. CDR3 amino acids: CASSASGFTDTQYF. CDR3 DNA sequence: TGTGCCAGCAGCGCATCGGGGTTCACAGATACGCAGTATTTT.

This clone was seen only a few times. The chain combines TRBV4-2 with TRBJ2-4; TRBD2 is a possible D gene (7 bases). The CDR3 totals 15 residues. The germline gives CDR1 LGHNA, CDR2 YNFKEQ. V was clipped by 0 bases and J by 13 bases, with 19 bases between them. CDR3 nucleotide sequence: TGTGCCAGCAGCCAAGACTACCTCAGCGGGACAACACAGTACTTC. It translates to CASSQDYLSGTTQYF.

The sample holds a few counts of this clone. The V gene is TRBV5-1, the J gene TRBJ2-7, with TRBD2 matching 13 bases. V trimming: 7 bases; J trimming: 2 bases; junction bases outside the gene matches: 6. This CDR3 spans 15 amino acids. CDR1 and CDR2 from the germline V gene are SGHRS and YFSETQ. The CDR3 spells CASAGLAGSTYEQYF. CDR3 sequence (DNA): TGCGCCAGCGCGGGACTAGCGGGAAGTACCTACGAGCAGTACTTC.

The chain carries TRBV7-3 and TRBJ1-1; D may be TRBD1 (6 bases). Trimming took off 2 bases at V and 2 bases at J, with 9 bases between the two ends. This CDR3 is 14 amino acids long. The germline V gene encodes CDR1 SGHTA and CDR2 FQGTGA. The CDR3 nucleotides read TGTGCCAGCAGCTTAGGGGGCGGAAACACTGAAGCTTTCTTT. Encoded protein: CASSLGGGNTEAFF.

The gene calls are TRBV5-1 and TRBJ2-2, with D possibly being TRBD1 (7 bases). CDR3 size: 15 residues. V lost 4 bases and J lost 5, with 15 bases in between. Germline V lookup: CDR1 SGHRS, CDR2 YFSETQ. Written as DNA, the CDR3 is TGCGCCAGCAGCGGGGGGACAGAAAGGACCGGGGAGCTGTTTTTT. Its translation: CASSGGTERTGELFF.

J is TRBJ2-1 and V is TRBV18; 8 nucleotides line up with TRBD2. Germline loops: CDR1 KGHSH, CDR2 LQKENI. The CDR3 consists of 16 residues. V dropped 2 bases and J dropped 5; count of bases not matched to a gene: 8. DNA for the CDR3: TGTGCCAGCTCACCAATACTAGCGGACTTTAACAATGAGCAGTTCTTC. Amino acids: CASSPILADFNNEQFF.

The V call is TRBV6-6, the J call TRBJ2-5, with TRBD2 identical over 12 bases. The CDR3 totals 15 residues. The V segment lost 6 bases and the J segment 4 bases; nucleotides outside the gene matches: 6. The germline V gene encodes CDR1 MNHNY and CDR2 SVGAGI (reference sequence). The chain's CDR3 is CASRPPSGRGETQYF. In DNA, the CDR3 is TGTGCCAGCAGACCCCCTAGCGGGAGGGGAGAGACCCAGTACTTC.

Only a few counts were recorded for this clone. The chain uses TRBV5-1 and TRBJ2-3; TRBD1 agrees at 10 bases. The CDR3 consists of 14 residues. J gave up 5 bases and V 9 bases, and 9 bases lay outside the gene matches. Germline V gene sequence: CDR1 SGHRS, CDR2 YFSETQ. The CDR3 loop is CATMRQGAGDTQYF. CDR3 nucleotides: TGCGCCACCATGAGACAGGGGGCCGGAGATACGCAGTATTTT.

This clone was seen a few times. This rearrangement joins TRBV5-6 to TRBJ1-6, with a tentative D call TRBD1 (6 bases). Germline V gives CDR1 SGHDT, CDR2 YYEEEE. This CDR3 contains 14 residues. V lost 3 bases, J lost 7 bases, and 11 bases lay in between. The CDR3 region is CASSSSGANSPLHF. In DNA, the CDR3 is TGTGCCAGCAGCTCCTCAGGGGCGAATTCACCCCTCCACTTT.

The chain couples TRBV4-1 to TRBJ2-1; TRBD1 matches at 7 bases. Germline CDR1 reads MGHRA; CDR2 reads YSYEKL. This CDR3 is built from 15 residues. V gave up 3 bases and J gave up 12 bases; unmatched junction bases: 14. CDR3 sequence: CASSQLGGKARRQFF. The CDR3 DNA sequence: TGCGCCAGCAGCCAGCTAGGGGGCAAGGCAAGGAGGCAGTTCTTC.

J is TRBJ2-5 and V is TRBV5-6; maybe TRBD1 (6 bases). CDR1 is SGHDT, CDR2 YYEEEE, per germline. The CDR3 loop spans 15 amino acids. V lost 3 bases, J lost 0 bases, and 12 bases lay in between. The CDR3 protein is CASSSMTGNQETQYF. The CDR3 nucleotides are TGTGCCAGCAGCTCTATGACAGGCAACCAAGAGACCCAGTACTTC.

The chain employs TRBV19 and TRBJ1-1, with D possibly matching TRBD1 (6 bases). This CDR3 is built from 14 residues. The germline V and J ends were trimmed by 4 bases and 6 bases, with 15 bases remaining between them. CDR1 and CDR2 (germline): LNHDA, SQIVND (reference sequence). The CDR3 loop is CASSSQTGSPEAFF. The CDR3, as DNA: TGTGCCAGTAGTAGTCAGACAGGTTCGCCTGAAGCTTTCTTT.

The chain combines TRBV19 with TRBJ2-1; 11 bases agree with TRBD2. The CDR3 covers 16 residues. CDR1 is LNHDA and CDR2 is SQIVND in the germline V gene (reference sequence). V was clipped by 4 bases and J by 6 bases; unmatched bases: 8. The CDR3 here is CASSRNLAGGPNEQFF. The CDR3 DNA sequence: TGTGCCAGTAGTAGAAACCTAGCGGGAGGTCCCAATGAGCAGTTCTTC.

CDR3 protein: CASSLSTSGSVFF. The CDR3 DNA reads TGTGCCAGTAGTCTCAGTACTAGCGGGAGTGTGTTCTTC. This rearrangement joins TRBV19 to TRBJ2-1, with 11 positions matching TRBD2. V gave up 5 bases and J gave up 15 bases; unmatched junction bases: 9. The CDR3 extends over 13 amino acids. Germline CDR1 reads LNHDA; CDR2 reads SQIVND (reference sequence). Combining the CDR3 with reference TRBV19 and TRBJ2-1 gives the whole variable domain DGGITQSPKYLFRKEGQNVTLSCEQNLNHDAMYWYRQDPGQGLRLIYYSQIVNDFQKGDIAEGYSVSREKKESFPLTVTSAQKNPTAFYLCASSLSTSGSVFFGPGTRLTVL.

The chain employs TRBV28 and TRBJ2-7; the match to TRBD2 covers 13 bases. The V gene's germline CDR1 is MDHEN and CDR2 SYDVKM. With 8 bases clipped from V and 3 bases from J, the junction kept 4 bases outside the gene matches. The CDR3 runs 14 residues. CDR3 sequence (DNA): TGTGCCAGCGGACTAGCGGGAGCAATCTACGAGCAGTACTTC. This gives the protein CASGLAGAIYEQYF.

The rearrangement uses TRBV7-9 and TRBJ2-2; TRBD2 matches 10 bases. This CDR3 spans 15 amino acids. Germline-derived CDR1 and CDR2 are SEHNR and FQNEAQ (reference sequence). The V gene end was trimmed by 7 bases and the J gene end by 6 bases; junction bases not matched to a gene: 8. This CDR3 is CASTSKGLAAGELFF. The CDR3 DNA follows: TGTGCCAGCACCTCCAAAGGACTAGCGGCCGGGGAGCTGTTTTTT.